This T cell receptor (beta chain) is drawn from a study of naive and memory T cell subsets. This clonotype occurred many times. Its antigen is undetermined. Germline values: CDR1 SGHKS, CDR2 YYEKEE (reference sequence). The V gene end was trimmed by 4 bases and the J gene end by 6 bases; junction bases not matched to a gene: 9. The CDR3 consists of 14 residues. Study results and limitations: Possibly reflecting memory cells re-expressing CD45RA, a few larger clonotypes occurred in naive repertoires, especially CD8. Findings for naive and memory subsets could not be checked against ground truth. In CD4 and CD8 cells, diversity dropped from naive through EMRA. A clonotype means one alpha or beta sequence, not an alpha/beta pair.

The beta constant-region primer was an equimolar mix of two oligonucleotides covering TRBC1 and TRBC2. Four rounds of PCR amplified the ligated cDNA using nested alpha and beta constant-region primers plus SP2. MiXCR, applied by TCRdb to the UMI-ligation and nested PCR reads, yields one record per CDR3 protein. The table lists about 150,000 distinct CDR3 sequences, roughly 22% of them singletons. The chain has TRBV5-5 and TRBJ2-7; 8 bases map to TRBD2. The sequenced sample consisted of naive CD4+ T cells from blood. The receptor was isolated from a human donor in good health. The chain's CDR3 is CASSGRLAGAEQYF. CDR3 DNA: TGTGCCAGCAGCGGCCGGCTAGCGGGTGCCGAGCAGTACTTC.